This T cell receptor beta chain originates from a study of regulatory T cells in long-lasting Graves disease. General study points: Graves' patients with persistent disease showed TCR diversity lower than patients newly diagnosed. New patients shared around 1,000 public clonotypes, and persistent patients shared more, with about 2,700. Rather than thyroid tissue, only peripheral blood underwent study.

Time point noted: newly diagnosed GD, antithyroid drugs for less than 3 months. From PBMCs, RNA was extracted and then used to make the TCR library. As a group, patients came from one endocrinology department in Xi'an, China. The J segment lost 5 bases and the V segment lost 4 bases, leaving 6 bases of the junction unmatched. Germline V gene sequence: CDR1 KGHDR, CDR2 SFDVKD. The CDR3 is 16 amino acids. This clonotype was found a few times. Antigen: not known. Libraries of TCR beta came from iRepertoire HTBI primers plus Arm-PCR of CDR3 regions. MiXCR, run by TCRdb on the multiplex PCR reads, gives a single entry per CDR3 protein. The sample lists about 370,000 distinct CDR3 sequences, 15% to 17% occurring once.

The genes are TRBV24-1 and TRBJ2-2; 10 positions match TRBD2. The clonotype originates from a female donor with Graves disease. Sequencing was performed on peripheral blood mononuclear cells (PBMCs), taken at new diagnosis, from a patient treated with antithyroid drugs. Here the CDR3 DNA reads TGTGCCACCAGTGACCCGGAGCGGGGGGGAACCGGGGAGCTGTTTTTT. Amino acids: CATSDPERGGTGELFF.